The T cell receptor beta chain under discussion was sequenced for a study of T cells in Graves' hyperthyroidism and ophthalmopathy. TCR beta CDR3 region amplification was performed from RNA transcripts. Carried out on the TCR CDR3, a first-round RT-PCR used the HTBI primer set. TCRdb independently ran MiXCR on the multiplex PCR reads; one entry per CDR3 protein. The sample consists of over 450,000 distinct CDR3 sequences, roughly 15% of them appearing once. Germline CDR1 and CDR2: DFQATT and SNEGSKA (reference sequence). Trimming shortened V by 7 bases and J by 8 bases, and 17 bases separated the two germline ends. The CDR3 length is 12 residues.

The sample comprised blood. The chain carries TRBV20-1 and TRBJ1-2; D is unclear. The receptor was isolated from a woman between 18 and 30 years old with Graves' ophthalmopathy. CDR3 in DNA: TGCAGTGGAGAGTTAGGGCTGACCGGCTACACCTTC. Its translation is CSGELGLTGYTF.